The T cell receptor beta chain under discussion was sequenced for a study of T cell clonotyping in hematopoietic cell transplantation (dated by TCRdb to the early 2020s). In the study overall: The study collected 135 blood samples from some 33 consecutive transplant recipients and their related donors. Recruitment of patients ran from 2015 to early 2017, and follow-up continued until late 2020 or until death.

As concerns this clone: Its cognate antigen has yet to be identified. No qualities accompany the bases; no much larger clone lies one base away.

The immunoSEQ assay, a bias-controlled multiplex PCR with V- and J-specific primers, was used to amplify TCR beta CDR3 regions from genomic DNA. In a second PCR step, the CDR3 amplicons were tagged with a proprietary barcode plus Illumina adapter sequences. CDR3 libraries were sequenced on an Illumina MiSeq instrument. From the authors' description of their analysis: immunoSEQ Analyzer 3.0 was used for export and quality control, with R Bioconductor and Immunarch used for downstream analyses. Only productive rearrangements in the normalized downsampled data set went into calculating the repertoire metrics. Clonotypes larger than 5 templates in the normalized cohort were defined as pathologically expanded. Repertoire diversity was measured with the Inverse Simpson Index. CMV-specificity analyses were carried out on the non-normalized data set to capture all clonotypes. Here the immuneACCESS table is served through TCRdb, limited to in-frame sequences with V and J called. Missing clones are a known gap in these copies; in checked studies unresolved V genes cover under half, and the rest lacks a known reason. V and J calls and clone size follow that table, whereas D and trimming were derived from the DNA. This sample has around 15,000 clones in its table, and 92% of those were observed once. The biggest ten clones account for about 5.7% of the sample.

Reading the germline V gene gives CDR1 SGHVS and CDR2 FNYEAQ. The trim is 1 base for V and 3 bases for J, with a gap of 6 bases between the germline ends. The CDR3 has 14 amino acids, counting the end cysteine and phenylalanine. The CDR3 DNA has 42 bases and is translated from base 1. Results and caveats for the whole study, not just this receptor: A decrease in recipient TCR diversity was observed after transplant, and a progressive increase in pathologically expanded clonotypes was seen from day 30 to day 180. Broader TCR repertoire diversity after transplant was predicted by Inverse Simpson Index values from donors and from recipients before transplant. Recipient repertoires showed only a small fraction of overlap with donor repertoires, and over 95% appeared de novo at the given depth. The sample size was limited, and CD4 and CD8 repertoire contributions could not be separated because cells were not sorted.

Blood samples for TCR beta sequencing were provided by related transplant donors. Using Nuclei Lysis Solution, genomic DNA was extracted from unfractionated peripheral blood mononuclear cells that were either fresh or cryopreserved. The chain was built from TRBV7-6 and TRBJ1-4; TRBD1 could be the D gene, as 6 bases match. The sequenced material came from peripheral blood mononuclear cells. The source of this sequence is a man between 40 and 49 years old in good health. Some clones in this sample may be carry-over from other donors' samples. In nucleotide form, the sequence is TGTGCCAGCAGCTTAGGGACAGCTAATGAAAAACTGTTTTTT. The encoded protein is CASSLGTANEKLFF.